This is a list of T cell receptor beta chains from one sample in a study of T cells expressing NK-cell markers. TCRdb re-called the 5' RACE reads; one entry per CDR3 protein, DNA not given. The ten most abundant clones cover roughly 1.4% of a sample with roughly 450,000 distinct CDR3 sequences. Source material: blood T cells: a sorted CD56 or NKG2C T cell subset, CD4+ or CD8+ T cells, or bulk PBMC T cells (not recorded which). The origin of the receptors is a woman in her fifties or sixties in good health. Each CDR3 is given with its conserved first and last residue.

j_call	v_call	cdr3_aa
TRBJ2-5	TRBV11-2	CASSFLAGGRETQYF
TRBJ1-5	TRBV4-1	CASSHLRTGVVSTPQHF
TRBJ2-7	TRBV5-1	CASSGSGLTYEQYF
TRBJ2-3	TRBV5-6	CASSLWASTDTQYF
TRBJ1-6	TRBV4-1	CASSQSGALPLHF
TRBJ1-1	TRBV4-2	CASSQDYGAEAFF
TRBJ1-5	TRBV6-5	CASRKGDYSNQPQHF
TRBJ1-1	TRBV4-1	CASSSYLGETEAFF
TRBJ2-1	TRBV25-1	CASSGQFEQFF
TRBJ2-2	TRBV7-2	CASSRTSEELFF
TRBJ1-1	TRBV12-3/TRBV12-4	CASSSRGEAFF
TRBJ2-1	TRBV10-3	CAISERLAGDHEQFF
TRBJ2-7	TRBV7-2	CASSPASGPRYF
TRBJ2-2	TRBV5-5	CASSFSGMNTGELFF
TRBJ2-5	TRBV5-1	CASSLEVQNHQETQYF
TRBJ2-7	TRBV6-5	CASSYSGDVVYEQYF
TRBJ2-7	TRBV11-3	CASSSVLWAQQYF
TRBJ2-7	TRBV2	CASSVPIMGDLSYEQYF
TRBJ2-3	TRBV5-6	CASSTRAGMDTQYF
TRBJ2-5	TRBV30	CAWSPRERETQYF
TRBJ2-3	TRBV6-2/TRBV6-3	CASSRDSKSDTQYF
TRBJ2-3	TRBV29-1	CSAEQGTDTQYF
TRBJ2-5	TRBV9	CASSVGVAHGETQYF
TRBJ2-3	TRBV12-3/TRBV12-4	CASRIAGVPDTQYF
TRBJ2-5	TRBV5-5	CASSTSGRAAETQSF
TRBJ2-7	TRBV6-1	CASSWLAPSYEQYF
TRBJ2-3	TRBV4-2	CASSPRTSGTPTDTQYF
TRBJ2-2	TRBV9	CASSVAIGGELFF
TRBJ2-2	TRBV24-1	CATSDAGTGELFF